The rows below give T cell receptor beta chains drawn from one sample of a study of T cells after yellow fever vaccination. MiXCR, applied by TCRdb to the 5' RACE reads, yields one record per CDR3 protein. The repertoire includes about 260,000 distinct CDR3 sequences, approximately 3.6% of them detected once, and 15% to 20% sits in the top ten. The sample consisted of PBMCs, taken 15 days after the yellow fever booster vaccination. These receptors all stem from a man aged 18 to 30 who received the YFV17D yellow fever vaccine. Each CDR3 is given with its conserved first and last residue. D genes are given only for firm matches. Size tells how often a clone was seen (once, few, many) or the class of an expanded clone, and some rows leave it out.

j_call: TRBJ2-5; d_call: NA; clone_size: NA; v_call: TRBV7-2; cdr3_nt: TGTGACTGCAGCTCCCGGGTAGCGGAAGAGACCCAGTACTTC; cdr3_aa: CDCSSRVAEETQYF
j_call: TRBJ2-5; d_call: NA; clone_size: many; v_call: TRBV5-1; cdr3_nt: TGCGCCAGCAGCATTTCGGGGGAGACCCAGTACTTC; cdr3_aa: CASSISGETQYF
j_call: TRBJ2-6; d_call: TRBD1; clone_size: many; v_call: TRBV20-1; cdr3_nt: TGCAGTGCTAGAGTTGTGCTAGGACAGGGTACCGCTGGGGCCAACGTCCTGACTTTC; cdr3_aa: CSARVVLGQGTAGANVLTF
j_call: TRBJ1-1; d_call: NA; clone_size: many; v_call: TRBV30; cdr3_nt: TGTGCCTGGGTGCAGTTTGAGGACACTGAAGCTTTCTTT; cdr3_aa: CAWVQFEDTEAFF
j_call: TRBJ1-2; d_call: NA; clone_size: many; v_call: TRBV6-6; cdr3_nt: TGTGCCAGCACCAAAGGGGGGGTAGCGGATGGCTACACCTTC; cdr3_aa: CASTKGGVADGYTF
j_call: TRBJ2-2; d_call: NA; clone_size: many; v_call: TRBV12-3/TRBV12-4; cdr3_nt: TGTGCCAGCAGTTTCCAGGGTAGCGGGGAGCTGTTTTTT; cdr3_aa: CASSFQGSGELFF
j_call: TRBJ2-3; d_call: NA; clone_size: many; v_call: TRBV20-1; cdr3_nt: TGCAGTGCTAGAGATCCAAAGTCCCCGGGGGATACGCAGTATTTT; cdr3_aa: CSARDPKSPGDTQYF
j_call: TRBJ1-5; d_call: NA; clone_size: many; v_call: TRBV7-9; cdr3_nt: TGTGCCAGCAGCTTAGGGCACGATAATCAGCCCCAGCATTTT; cdr3_aa: CASSLGHDNQPQHF
j_call: TRBJ2-1; d_call: TRBD1; clone_size: many; v_call: TRBV20-1; cdr3_nt: TGCAGTGCTAGAGGGCGACAGGGGGATTTTGAGCAGTTCTTC; cdr3_aa: CSARGRQGDFEQFF
j_call: TRBJ2-1; d_call: NA; clone_size: many; v_call: TRBV4-3; cdr3_nt: TGCGCCAGCAGCCAAGCTCCAGAGTCCAATGAGCAGTTCTTC; cdr3_aa: CASSQAPESNEQFF
j_call: TRBJ1-5; d_call: TRBD1; clone_size: NA; v_call: TRBV4-1; cdr3_nt: TGCGCCAGCAGCCATACAGGGGGCATAAGGCATCAGCCCCAGCATTTT; cdr3_aa: CASSHTGGIRHQPQHF
j_call: TRBJ1-1; d_call: TRBD1; clone_size: many; v_call: TRBV30; cdr3_nt: TGTGCCTGGAGTGTACGGACAGGGGGTACGGTTAGCGCTGAAGCTTTCTTT; cdr3_aa: CAWSVRTGGTVSAEAFF
j_call: TRBJ1-2; d_call: NA; clone_size: many; v_call: TRBV12-3/TRBV12-4; cdr3_nt: TGTGCCAGCAGTTTATTGGGGTTACAGGATTATGGCTACACCTTC; cdr3_aa: CASSLLGLQDYGYTF
j_call: TRBJ1-5; d_call: NA; clone_size: many; v_call: TRBV6-5; cdr3_nt: TGTGCCAGCAGCCCGGTCGGAAGCAATCAGCCCCAGCATTTT; cdr3_aa: CASSPVGSNQPQHF
j_call: TRBJ2-5; d_call: TRBD1; clone_size: few; v_call: TRBV11-2; cdr3_nt: TGTGCCAGCAGCTTAGGGACGACAGGGGCCAAGACCCAGTACTTC; cdr3_aa: CASSLGTTGAKTQYF
j_call: TRBJ1-2; d_call: NA; clone_size: many; v_call: TRBV19; cdr3_nt: TGTGCCAGTAGTACGACAGCCTATGGCTACACCTTC; cdr3_aa: CASSTTAYGYTF
j_call: TRBJ2-5; d_call: NA; clone_size: many; v_call: TRBV5-1; cdr3_nt: TGCGCCAGCAGCTTTTGGGGGGCCGAGGAGACCCAGTACTTC; cdr3_aa: CASSFWGAEETQYF
j_call: TRBJ2-1; d_call: TRBD1; clone_size: many; v_call: TRBV20-1; cdr3_nt: TGCAGTGCTAGCACCGGGACAGGGAATGAGCAGTTCTTC; cdr3_aa: CSASTGTGNEQFF
j_call: TRBJ2-3; d_call: NA; clone_size: many; v_call: TRBV7-8; cdr3_nt: TGTGCCAGCAGCTTACCTTCCGAAAGGGGTGATACGCAGTATTTT; cdr3_aa: CASSLPSERGDTQYF
j_call: TRBJ1-5; d_call: NA; clone_size: few; v_call: TRBV6-1; cdr3_nt: TGTGCCAGCAGTGAAGGACCTCTAAGCAGTCAGCCCCAGCATTTT; cdr3_aa: CASSEGPLSSQPQHF
j_call: TRBJ2-5; d_call: NA; clone_size: many; v_call: TRBV23-1; cdr3_nt: TGCGCCAGCAGTCAGGCAGGGCTTACTAAAGAGACCCAGTACTTC; cdr3_aa: CASSQAGLTKETQYF
j_call: TRBJ1-1; d_call: NA; clone_size: many; v_call: TRBV12-3/TRBV12-4; cdr3_nt: TGTGCCAGCACCCCAGGGAGCACTGAAGCTTTCTTT; cdr3_aa: CASTPGSTEAFF
j_call: TRBJ2-5; d_call: NA; clone_size: NA; v_call: TRBV18; cdr3_nt: TGTGCCAGCTCACCGGAACGAGAGACCCAGTACTTC; cdr3_aa: CASSPERETQYF
j_call: TRBJ2-1; d_call: NA; clone_size: many; v_call: TRBV5-4; cdr3_nt: TGTGCCAGCAGCGGGGGGACACCGGGGCTTGGTGAGCAGTTCTTC; cdr3_aa: CASSGGTPGLGEQFF
j_call: TRBJ2-3; d_call: NA; clone_size: many; v_call: TRBV7-2; cdr3_nt: TGTGCCAGCAGCTTATTTGGAAGCACAGATACGCAGTATTTT; cdr3_aa: CASSLFGSTDTQYF
j_call: TRBJ2-1; d_call: NA; clone_size: many; v_call: TRBV27; cdr3_nt: TGTGCCAGCAGTTTAGCCCGGCCCGACAATGAGCAGTTCTTC; cdr3_aa: CASSLARPDNEQFF
j_call: TRBJ2-5; d_call: TRBD2; clone_size: many; v_call: TRBV5-1; cdr3_nt: TGCGCCAGCAGCTTGCGCCCTAGCGGGGGGACCCAGTACTTC; cdr3_aa: CASSLRPSGGTQYF
j_call: TRBJ2-7; d_call: NA; clone_size: many; v_call: TRBV5-1; cdr3_nt: TGCGCCAGCAGCTTGACTAGGTCGGACTACGAGCAGTACTTC; cdr3_aa: CASSLTRSDYEQYF
j_call: TRBJ2-2; d_call: TRBD2; clone_size: many; v_call: TRBV6-5; cdr3_nt: TGTGCCAGCAGTCCCGGGACTACGAACACCGGGGAGCTGTTTTTT; cdr3_aa: CASSPGTTNTGELFF
j_call: TRBJ2-2; d_call: TRBD1; clone_size: many; v_call: TRBV5-1; cdr3_nt: TGCGCCAGAATCGGCCACTTCGGGACAGGGGGTTTAGACACCGGGGAGCTGTTTTTT; cdr3_aa: CARIGHFGTGGLDTGELFF
j_call: TRBJ1-6; d_call: NA; clone_size: many; v_call: TRBV5-1; cdr3_nt: TGCGCCAGCAGCTTGGGGTTGCCTTTGACCCTCCACTTT; cdr3_aa: CASSLGLPLTLHF
j_call: TRBJ2-1; d_call: NA; clone_size: few; v_call: TRBV10-2; cdr3_nt: TGCGCCAGCGTAGAGGGAGAAGGCTCCTACAATGAGCAGTTCTTC; cdr3_aa: CASVEGEGSYNEQFF
j_call: TRBJ2-1; d_call: TRBD1; clone_size: many; v_call: TRBV20-1; cdr3_nt: TGCAGTGCTCAGATCCGGGACAGGGTGGGCAATGAGCAGTTCTTC; cdr3_aa: CSAQIRDRVGNEQFF
j_call: TRBJ2-5; d_call: NA; clone_size: few; v_call: TRBV28; cdr3_nt: TGTGCCAGCACTGGAGCAGGGGAGGGGGAGACCCAGTACTTC; cdr3_aa: CASTGAGEGETQYF
j_call: TRBJ2-1; d_call: TRBD2; clone_size: many; v_call: TRBV25-1; cdr3_nt: TGTGCCAGCGGTAAGCGGGGGGCCGATGAGCAGTTCTTC; cdr3_aa: CASGKRGADEQFF
j_call: TRBJ2-1; d_call: NA; clone_size: NA; v_call: TRBV15; cdr3_nt: TGTGCCACCAGCAGAGATTTTAAGAGCCTGTTGGTCTACAATGAGCAGTTCTTC; cdr3_aa: CATSRDFKSLLVYNEQFF
j_call: TRBJ2-5; d_call: NA; clone_size: many; v_call: TRBV15; cdr3_nt: TGTGCCACCAGCAGAGTAACGAACTTACAAGAGACCCAGTACTTC; cdr3_aa: CATSRVTNLQETQYF
j_call: TRBJ1-4; d_call: NA; clone_size: many; v_call: TRBV7-2; cdr3_nt: TGTGCCAGCAGCTTAGACGGTAGTAATGAAAAACTGTTTTTT; cdr3_aa: CASSLDGSNEKLFF
j_call: TRBJ1-6; d_call: TRBD1; clone_size: many; v_call: TRBV28; cdr3_nt: TGTGCCAGCACTCGAGACGGGACAGGGAATTCACCCCTCCACTTT; cdr3_aa: CASTRDGTGNSPLHF
j_call: TRBJ2-3; d_call: NA; clone_size: many; v_call: TRBV12-3/TRBV12-4; cdr3_nt: TGTGCCAGCACCCCTAGGACTTACACAGATACGCAGTATTTT; cdr3_aa: CASTPRTYTDTQYF
j_call: TRBJ2-3; d_call: TRBD2; clone_size: many; v_call: TRBV5-1; cdr3_nt: TGCGCCAGCAGCACACGGGGGCGCGGGACTAGCGCCGATACGCAGTATTTT; cdr3_aa: CASSTRGRGTSADTQYF
j_call: TRBJ1-2; d_call: NA; clone_size: many; v_call: TRBV20-1; cdr3_nt: TGCAGTGCCGCCTCCCGGGGGGCGCGTTATGGCTACACCTTC; cdr3_aa: CSAASRGARYGYTF
j_call: TRBJ2-5; d_call: NA; clone_size: many; v_call: TRBV7-2; cdr3_nt: TGTGCCAGCAGCCCTGGACTACTCCAATTGGAGACCCAGTACTTC; cdr3_aa: CASSPGLLQLETQYF